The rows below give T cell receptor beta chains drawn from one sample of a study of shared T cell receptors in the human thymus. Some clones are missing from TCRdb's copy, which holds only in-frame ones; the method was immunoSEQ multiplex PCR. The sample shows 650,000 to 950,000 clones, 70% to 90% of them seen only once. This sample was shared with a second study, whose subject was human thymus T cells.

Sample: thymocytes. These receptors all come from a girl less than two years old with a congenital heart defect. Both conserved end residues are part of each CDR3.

CDR3 protein: CASSLGLVQPQHF; J gene: TRBJ1-5; V gene: TRBV7-2
CDR3 protein: CASSLARLETQYF; J gene: TRBJ2-5; V gene: TRBV11-2
CDR3 protein: CASSDPGQGAERGNTEAFF; J gene: TRBJ1-1; V gene: TRBV6-1
CDR3 protein: CASSSNSFETIYF; J gene: TRBJ1-3; V gene: TRBV13
CDR3 protein: CASSQSGGRYNEQFF; J gene: TRBJ2-1; V gene: TRBV6-5
CDR3 protein: CASSYPRGYTEAFF; J gene: TRBJ1-1; V gene: TRBV6-5
CDR3 protein: CASSLEGLGNTIYF; J gene: TRBJ1-3; V gene: TRBV7-2
CDR3 protein: CASGLLSGTGSYEQYF; J gene: TRBJ2-7; V gene: TRBV12-5
CDR3 protein: CASSLTSPGEKTEAFF; J gene: TRBJ1-1; V gene: TRBV7-3
CDR3 protein: CASSQDRDWPPSITDTQYF; J gene: TRBJ2-3; V gene: TRBV4-3
CDR3 protein: CASSLGRTAPMNTEAFF; J gene: TRBJ1-1; V gene: TRBV27
CDR3 protein: CASSYEGDRGQRGYTF; J gene: TRBJ1-2; V gene: TRBV6-5
CDR3 protein: CATSRDRRGGQPQHF; J gene: TRBJ1-5; V gene: TRBV15
CDR3 protein: CASSDSGGRTDTQYF; J gene: TRBJ2-3; V gene: TRBV6-4
CDR3 protein: CASSLGYRGRPETQYF; J gene: TRBJ2-5; V gene: TRBV5-4
CDR3 protein: CASSVGRGGLDEQYF; J gene: TRBJ2-7; V gene: TRBV9
CDR3 protein: CASSLCWDLSNQPQHF; J gene: TRBJ1-5; V gene: TRBV27
CDR3 protein: CASREFEATGFKLFF; J gene: TRBJ1-4; V gene: TRBV10-2
CDR3 protein: CARSLRRGGDEQYF; J gene: TRBJ2-7; V gene: TRBV5-3
CDR3 protein: CASGDRGSKNGELFF; J gene: TRBJ2-2; V gene: TRBV7-2
CDR3 protein: CASSPPTSLETQYF; J gene: TRBJ2-5; V gene: TRBV5-1
CDR3 protein: CASSGQGAREQYF; J gene: TRBJ2-7; V gene: TRBV25-1
CDR3 protein: CASSLVGQLF; J gene: TRBJ1-2; V gene: TRBV5-8
CDR3 protein: CASRDSNNEQFF; J gene: TRBJ2-1; V gene: TRBV4-3
CDR3 protein: CASSPRTGIVHRYYGYTF; J gene: TRBJ1-2; V gene: TRBV18
CDR3 protein: CASSQDTPCVRSQPQHF; J gene: TRBJ1-5; V gene: TRBV4-1
CDR3 protein: CASSVGEVEQFF; J gene: TRBJ2-1; V gene: TRBV9
CDR3 protein: CASSPASGDPYNEQFF; J gene: TRBJ2-1; V gene: TRBV28
CDR3 protein: CASSPTNPGEETQYF; J gene: TRBJ2-5; V gene: TRBV5-1
CDR3 protein: CASSPREGETQYF; J gene: TRBJ2-5; V gene: TRBV18
CDR3 protein: CSVVGQGGEVSF; J gene: TRBJ1-2; V gene: TRBV29-1
CDR3 protein: CASSPRRRGILTPNQPQHF; J gene: TRBJ1-5; V gene: TRBV4-1
CDR3 protein: CASSPRTATNSPLHF; J gene: TRBJ1-6; V gene: TRBV5-1
CDR3 protein: CASNDPRRGNTEAFF; J gene: TRBJ1-1; V gene: TRBV2
CDR3 protein: CASSLGDRRFYEQYF; J gene: TRBJ2-7; V gene: TRBV7-9
CDR3 protein: CASSRGQGYTEAFF; J gene: TRBJ1-1; V gene: TRBV5-1
CDR3 protein: CSVDGGGRGNTEAFF; J gene: TRBJ1-1; V gene: TRBV29-1
CDR3 protein: CASSLEAGGYWGPQHF; J gene: TRBJ1-5; V gene: TRBV7-9
CDR3 protein: CASRCTPEQGHTENTDTQYF; J gene: TRBJ2-3; V gene: TRBV5-1
CDR3 protein: CASSEWFVAGSNEKLFF; J gene: TRBJ1-4; V gene: TRBV2
CDR3 protein: CASSQIPASRAGGYTF; J gene: TRBJ1-2; V gene: TRBV4-3
CDR3 protein: CASSTGGGSNQPQHF; J gene: TRBJ1-5; V gene: TRBV6-5
CDR3 protein: CASSSLRDSYGYTF; J gene: TRBJ1-2; V gene: TRBV6-7
CDR3 protein: CASSPGTATNYGYTF; J gene: TRBJ1-2; V gene: TRBV5-1
CDR3 protein: CASSRTLPSTDTQYF; J gene: TRBJ2-3; V gene: TRBV6-1
CDR3 protein: CASSTGMNTEAFF; J gene: TRBJ1-1; V gene: TRBV28
CDR3 protein: CASSVGVRTDTQYF; J gene: TRBJ2-3; V gene: TRBV9
CDR3 protein: CASSLADTFFMNTEAFF; J gene: TRBJ1-1; V gene: TRBV7-2